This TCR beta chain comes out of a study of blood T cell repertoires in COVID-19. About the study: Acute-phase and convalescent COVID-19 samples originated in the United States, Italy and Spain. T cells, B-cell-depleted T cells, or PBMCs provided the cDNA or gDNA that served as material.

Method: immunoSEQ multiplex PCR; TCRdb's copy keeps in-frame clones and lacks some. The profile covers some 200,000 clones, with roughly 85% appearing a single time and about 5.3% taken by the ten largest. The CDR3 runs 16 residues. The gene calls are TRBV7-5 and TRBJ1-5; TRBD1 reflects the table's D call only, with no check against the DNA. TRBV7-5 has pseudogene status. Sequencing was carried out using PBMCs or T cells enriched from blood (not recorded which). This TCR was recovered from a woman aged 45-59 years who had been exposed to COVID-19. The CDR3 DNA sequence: TGTGTCAAAAGCCACGCCAGGGGAAATCGCAATCAGCCCCAGCATTTT. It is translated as CVKSHARGNRNQPQHF.